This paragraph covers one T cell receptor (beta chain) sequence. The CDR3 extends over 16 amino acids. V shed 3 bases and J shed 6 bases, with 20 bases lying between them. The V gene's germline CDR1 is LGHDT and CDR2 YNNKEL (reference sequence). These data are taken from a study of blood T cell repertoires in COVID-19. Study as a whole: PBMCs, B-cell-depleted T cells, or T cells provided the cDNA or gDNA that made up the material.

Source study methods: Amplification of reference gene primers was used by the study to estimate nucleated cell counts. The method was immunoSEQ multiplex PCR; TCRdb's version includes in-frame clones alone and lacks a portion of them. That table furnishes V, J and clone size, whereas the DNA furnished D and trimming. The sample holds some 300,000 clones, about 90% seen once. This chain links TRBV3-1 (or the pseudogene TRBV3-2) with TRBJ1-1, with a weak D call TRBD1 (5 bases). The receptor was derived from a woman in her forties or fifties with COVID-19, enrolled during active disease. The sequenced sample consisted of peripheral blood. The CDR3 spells CASSQPSRGGRAEAFF. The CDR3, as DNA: TGTGCCAGCAGCCAGCCTAGTAGGGGAGGGAGGGCTGAAGCTTTCTTT.